The 22 T cell receptor beta chains given below trace back to one sample, sequenced in a study of T cell responses to AZD1222 COVID-19 vaccine. The protocol was immunoSEQ multiplex PCR, while the TCRdb copy is restricted to in-frame clones and leaves out a portion. The sample holds 250,000 to 300,000 clones, approximately 94% seen once. Sequencing was performed on peripheral blood, taken 28 days after the second AZD1222 dose. These receptors all stem from an adult who received the AZD1222 COVID-19 vaccine.

This clone has only one observation. The chain combines TRBV9 with TRBJ2-7, with 12 bases identical to TRBD1. Germline V lookup: CDR1 SGDLS, CDR2 YYNGEE. V lost 3 bases to trimming and J lost 6 bases; unmatched junction nucleotides: 13. The length of the CDR3 is 17 residues. Here the CDR3 reads CASSASGTGGAKSEQYF. The CDR3 DNA is TGTGCCAGCAGCGCCTCCGGGACAGGGGGCGCAAAATCCGAGCAGTACTTC.

The rearrangement uses TRBV19 and TRBJ2-1; possibly TRBD1 or TRBD2 for D (6 bases each). This CDR3 is 15 amino acids long. V was trimmed by 6 bases and J by 7 bases, leaving 19 bases between them. Per the germline V gene, CDR1 is LNHDA and CDR2 is SQIVND (reference sequence). Here the CDR3 reads CASRGWGAPANEQFF. CDR3 DNA sequence: TGTGCCAGTAGAGGCTGGGGGGCCCCGGCGAATGAGCAGTTCTTC.

The V call is TRBV4-1, the J call TRBJ1-4, with unresolved D. V was cut by 4 bases and J by 7 bases, with 10 bases left in between. The CDR3 runs to 13 residues. The germline V gene encodes CDR1 MGHRA and CDR2 YSYEKL. The CDR3 is CASSLTRAEKLFF. The CDR3 nucleotides are TGCGCCAGCAGCCTTACCAGAGCTGAAAAACTGTTTTTT.

The rearrangement uses TRBV5-4 and TRBJ2-5; TRBD1 agrees at 8 bases. There are 19 residues in the CDR3. J was trimmed by 2 bases and V by 2 bases; bases with no gene match: 17. Germline values: CDR1 SGHNT, CDR2 YYREEE (reference sequence). Here the CDR3 DNA reads TGTGCCAGCAGCTTCCAGGCAGGGGGCCCATGGAATCCACAAGAGACCCAGTACTTC. This codes for CASSFQAGGPWNPQETQYF.

This chain connects TRBV19 to TRBJ2-7, with D perhaps TRBD1 (6 bases). The CDR3 has 14 residues. With 7 bases removed from V and 2 bases from J, the gap between germline ends came to 15 bases. CDR1 is LNHDA and CDR2 is SQIVND in the germline V gene (reference sequence). This CDR3 reads CASTVQWGPYEQYF. CDR3 nucleotides: TGTGCCAGTACCGTTCAATGGGGGCCCTACGAGCAGTACTTC. The full variable domain, in which reference TRBV19 and TRBJ2-7 provide the parts outside the CDR3, is DGGITQSPKYLFRKEGQNVTLSCEQNLNHDAMYWYRQDPGQGLRLIYYSQIVNDFQKGDIAEGYSVSREKKESFPLTVTSAQKNPTAFYLCASTVQWGPYEQYFGPGTRLTVT.

The chain has TRBV5-6 and TRBJ2-7, with 10 bases matching TRBD2. V shed 3 bases, J shed 5 bases, and the junction held 11 bases outside the gene matches. Germline values: CDR1 SGHDT, CDR2 YYEEEE. The CDR3 loop spans 16 amino acids. CDR3 protein: CASSWTPSGSFDEQYF. The CDR3 DNA reads as TGTGCCAGCAGCTGGACCCCTAGCGGGAGCTTCGACGAGCAGTACTTC.

The chain is built from TRBV12-2 and TRBJ2-7; TRBD2 is taken as the D call from the table, unchecked against the DNA. TRBV12-2 is marked as a pseudogene. The CDR3 is 13 amino acids. The CDR3 nucleotides read TGTGCAAGTCGCTTAGTCAAAACTTACGGGCAGTACTTC. Its translation: CASRLVKTYGQYF.

V and J are TRBV28 and TRBJ1-4, with no clear D. V was pared by 2 bases and J by 8 bases, with 9 bases between. The CDR3 has 13 residues. CDR1 and CDR2 from the germline V gene are MDHEN and SYDVKM. This CDR3 is CASSLGDREKLFF. CDR3 DNA: TGTGCCAGCAGTTTAGGGGATAGGGAAAAACTGTTTTTT.

The rearrangement links TRBV11-2 to TRBJ2-5, with D unclear. V lost 5 bases to trimming and J lost 5 bases, with 18 bases between them. Per the germline V gene, CDR1 is SGHAT and CDR2 is FQNNGV. The CDR3 has 15 residues. CDR3 in DNA: TGTGCCAGCAGCCGGCAAGGATTTCGTGGGGAGACCCAGTACTTC. Translation gives CASSRQGFRGETQYF.

The chain carries TRBV5-4 and TRBJ1-4; D uncertain. Germline assignment: CDR1 SGHNT and CDR2 YYREEE (reference sequence). Trimming cost V 5 bases and J 7 bases, with 15 bases left between them. This CDR3 region has 14 residues. CDR3: CASRFDGGSEKLFF. CDR3 nucleotides: TGTGCCAGCAGATTTGACGGTGGGAGTGAAAAACTGTTTTTT. Together with reference TRBV5-4 and TRBJ1-4, the CDR3 gives the full variable domain: ETGVTQSPTHLIKTRGQQVTLRCSSQSGHNTVSWYQQALGQGPQFIFQYYREEENGRGNFPPRFSGLQFPNYSSELNVNALELDDSALYLCASRFDGGSEKLFFGSGTQLSVL.

V and J are TRBV5-4 and TRBJ2-1; 11 bases agree with TRBD2. This CDR3 spans 15 amino acids. Per the germline V gene, CDR1 is SGHNT and CDR2 is YYREEE (reference sequence). Unmatched junction bases numbered 5, after V lost 5 bases and J lost 4 bases. CDR3 region: CASRVAGGGYNEQFF. The CDR3 DNA is TGTGCCAGCAGAGTAGCGGGAGGGGGGTACAATGAGCAGTTCTTC.

The rearrangement uses TRBV11-2 and TRBJ1-4, with D hard to call. V shed 5 bases and J shed 0 bases, with 10 bases lying between them. Per germline, CDR1 SGHAT and CDR2 FQNNGV. The CDR3 is 15 residues long. This CDR3 is CASSPGVATNEKLFF. CDR3 DNA sequence: TGTGCCAGCAGCCCGGGAGTTGCAACTAATGAAAAACTGTTTTTT.

V usage is TRBV19 and J usage is TRBJ1-5; 8 bases line up with TRBD1. J lost 4 bases, V lost 4 bases, and 9 bases had no gene match. In germline, CDR1 is LNHDA, CDR2 SQIVND (reference sequence). The CDR3 consists of 16 residues. Here the CDR3 reads CASSTSDRAVNQPQHF. In DNA, the CDR3 is TGTGCCAGTAGTACCTCGGACAGGGCGGTTAATCAGCCCCAGCATTTT.

The J gene is TRBJ2-1, the V gene TRBV19, with 9 bases fitting TRBD1. Germline V CDR1 and CDR2: LNHDA, SQIVND (reference sequence). The ends lost 5 bases at V and 2 bases at J; junction bases unmatched: 4. CDR3 length: 15 residues. CDR3 region: CASSAGQGAYNEQFF. In nucleotides, the CDR3 is TGTGCCAGTAGTGCGGGACAGGGCGCCTACAATGAGCAGTTCTTC.

The chain couples TRBV7-8 to TRBJ2-2; the match to TRBD2 covers 10 bases. Germline-derived CDR1 and CDR2 are SGHVS and FQNEAQ. The CDR3 has 16 amino acids. Losses at the gene ends were 1 base for V and 7 bases for J; bases not matched to a gene: 6. In DNA form, the CDR3 reads TGTGCCAGCAGCTTAGGGCTAGCGGGAGTAAACGGGGAGCTGTTTTTT. Protein: CASSLGLAGVNGELFF.

The chain joins TRBV11-3 to TRBJ1-6; tentative D call: TRBD1 (6 bases). The CDR3 extends over 14 amino acids. Germline V gene lookup returns CDR1 SGHNT and CDR2 YENEEA. The V and J ends lost 3 bases and 7 bases respectively, with 10 bases between them. CDR3 bases: TGTGCCAGCAGCTTCACAGGGCCGAATTCACCCCTCCACTTT. This translates into CASSFTGPNSPLHF.

The chain is built from TRBV5-1 and TRBJ2-7, with TRBD1 matching 7 bases. Germline V gives CDR1 SGHRS, CDR2 YFSETQ. V gave up 4 bases and J gave up 5 bases; unmatched junction bases: 9. The CDR3 has 14 residues. For the CDR3, the DNA is TGCGCCAGCAGCCCTCAGACAGGGCCCCACGAGCAGTACTTC. Its protein product is CASSPQTGPHEQYF.

Remarks on this clone: Its ends do not fully match the called genes, so a read error is possible. This sequence joins TRBV6-1 and TRBJ1-4; D gene unclear. The CDR3 totals 11 residues. Germline CDR1 is MNHNS and CDR2 is SASEGT. For the CDR3, the DNA is TGTGCCAGCTGTGAATACGAAAAACTGTTTTTT. Its translation is CASCEYEKLFF.

V and J are TRBV5-1 and TRBJ2-7; 10 bases fit TRBD1. Trimming took 2 bases from V and 4 from J; bases not matched to a gene: 3. The CDR3 contains 14 residues. The germline gives CDR1 SGHRS, CDR2 YFSETQ. The CDR3 bases are TGCGCCAGCAGCTTCACGGGACAGGGGTACGAGCAGTACTTC. Its protein is CASSFTGQGYEQYF.

The chain employs TRBV19 and TRBJ2-7; 7 bases fit TRBD1. Germline trimming cut 5 bases from V and 4 bases from J; bases unmatched to any gene: 5. In germline, CDR1 is LNHDA, CDR2 SQIVND (reference sequence). The CDR3 sequence is 13 residues long. CDR3 sequence: CASSGTGVYEQYF. The CDR3 DNA sequence: TGTGCCAGTAGTGGAACAGGGGTTTACGAGCAGTACTTC. The whole variable domain, filled in from reference TRBV19 and TRBJ2-7, reads DGGITQSPKYLFRKEGQNVTLSCEQNLNHDAMYWYRQDPGQGLRLIYYSQIVNDFQKGDIAEGYSVSREKKESFPLTVTSAQKNPTAFYLCASSGTGVYEQYFGPGTRLTVT.

The rearrangement uses TRBV9 and TRBJ2-1; perhaps D is TRBD1 or TRBD2 (5 bases each). The CDR3 has 15 amino acids. The V and J ends lost 4 bases and 6 bases respectively, with 17 bases between them. The germline CDR1 and CDR2 sequences are SGDLS and YYNGEE. The CDR3 here is CASSSYGTATNEQFF. DNA of the CDR3: TGTGCCAGCAGCAGTTACGGGACCGCTACCAATGAGCAGTTCTTC.

The genes are TRBV2 and TRBJ1-1; 7 bases are shared with TRBD1. The trim removed 6 bases at V and 1 base at J, leaving 5 bases unmatched. Germline V gene data show CDR1 as SNHLY and CDR2 as FYNNEI. The CDR3 is 14 amino acids. In DNA form, the CDR3 reads TGTGCCAGCAGCGAGGGGGCACGGAACACTGAAGCTTTCTTT. It codes for CASSEGARNTEAFF.